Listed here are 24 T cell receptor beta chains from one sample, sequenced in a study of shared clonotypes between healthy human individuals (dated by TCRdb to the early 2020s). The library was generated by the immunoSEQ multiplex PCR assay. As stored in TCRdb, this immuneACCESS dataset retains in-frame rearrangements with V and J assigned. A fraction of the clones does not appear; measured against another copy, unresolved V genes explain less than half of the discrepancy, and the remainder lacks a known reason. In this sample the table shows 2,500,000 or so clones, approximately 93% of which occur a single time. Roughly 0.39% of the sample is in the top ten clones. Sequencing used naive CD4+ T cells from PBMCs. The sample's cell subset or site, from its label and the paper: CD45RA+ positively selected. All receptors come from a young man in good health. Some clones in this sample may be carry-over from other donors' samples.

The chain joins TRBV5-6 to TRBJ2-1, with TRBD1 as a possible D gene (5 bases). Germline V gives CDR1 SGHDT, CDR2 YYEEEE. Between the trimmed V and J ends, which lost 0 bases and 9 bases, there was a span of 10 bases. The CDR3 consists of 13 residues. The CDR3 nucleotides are TGTGCCAGCAGCTTGGCAGGGATCGGTGAGCAGTTCTTC. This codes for CASSLAGIGEQFF. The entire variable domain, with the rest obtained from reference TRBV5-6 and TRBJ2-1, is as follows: DAGVTQSPTHLIKTRGQQVTLRCSPKSGHDTVSWYQQALGQGPQFIFQYYEEEERQRGNFPDRFSGHQFPNYSSELNVNALLLGDSALYLCASSLAGIGEQFFGPGTRLTVL.

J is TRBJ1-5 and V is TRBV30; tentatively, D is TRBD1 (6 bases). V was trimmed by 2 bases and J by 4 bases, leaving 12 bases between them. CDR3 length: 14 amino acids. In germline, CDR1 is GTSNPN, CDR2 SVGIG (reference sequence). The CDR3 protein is CAWSSGTLNQPQHF. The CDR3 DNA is TGTGCCTGGAGTAGCGGGACACTGAATCAGCCCCAGCATTTT.

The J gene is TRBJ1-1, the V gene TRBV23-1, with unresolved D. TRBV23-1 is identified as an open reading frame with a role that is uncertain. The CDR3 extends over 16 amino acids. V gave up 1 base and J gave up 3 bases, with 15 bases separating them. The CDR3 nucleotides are TGCGCCAGCAGTCAATGGGGAAAAGACGGCCACACTGAAGCTTTCTTT. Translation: CASSQWGKDGHTEAFF.

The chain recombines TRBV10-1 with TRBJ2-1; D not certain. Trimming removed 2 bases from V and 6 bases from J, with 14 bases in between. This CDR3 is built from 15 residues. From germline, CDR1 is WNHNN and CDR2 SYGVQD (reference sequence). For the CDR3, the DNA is TGCGCCAGCAGTGAGAGGGTCGTATACCCCAATGAGCAGTTCTTC. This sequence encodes CASSERVVYPNEQFF.

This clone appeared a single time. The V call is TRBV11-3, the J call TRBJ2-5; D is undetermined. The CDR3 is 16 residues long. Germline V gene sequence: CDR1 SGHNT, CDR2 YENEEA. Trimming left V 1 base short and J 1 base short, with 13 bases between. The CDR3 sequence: CASSLALPGLQETQYF. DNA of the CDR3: TGTGCCAGCAGCTTAGCTCTACCGGGTCTCCAAGAGACCCAGTACTTC. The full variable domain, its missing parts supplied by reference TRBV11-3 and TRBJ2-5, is EAGVVQSPRYKIIEKKQPVAFWCNPISGHNTLYWYLQNLGQGPELLIRYENEEAVDDSQLPKDRFSAERLKGVDSTLKIQPAELGDSAVYLCASSLALPGLQETQYFGPGTRLLVL.

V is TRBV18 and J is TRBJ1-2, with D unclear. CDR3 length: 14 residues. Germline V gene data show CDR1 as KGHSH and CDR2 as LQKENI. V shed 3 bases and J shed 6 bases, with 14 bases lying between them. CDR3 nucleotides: TGTGCCAGCTCACCGTCGATGGGAACGGATGGCTACACCTTC. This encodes CASSPSMGTDGYTF.

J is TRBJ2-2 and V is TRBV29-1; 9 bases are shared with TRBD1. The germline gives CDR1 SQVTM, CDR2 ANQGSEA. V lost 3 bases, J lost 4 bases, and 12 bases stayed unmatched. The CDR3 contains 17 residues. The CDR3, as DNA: TGCAGCGTTGAGGGGACAGGGTTTTTCCCAAGCACCGGGGAGCTGTTTTTT. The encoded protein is CSVEGTGFFPSTGELFF.

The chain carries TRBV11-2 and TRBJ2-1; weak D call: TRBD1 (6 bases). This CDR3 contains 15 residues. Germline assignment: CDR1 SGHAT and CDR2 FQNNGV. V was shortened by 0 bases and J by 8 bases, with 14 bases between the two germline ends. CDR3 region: CASSLDRSRGDEQFF. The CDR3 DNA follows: TGTGCCAGCAGCTTAGATCGCAGCAGGGGTGATGAGCAGTTCTTC.

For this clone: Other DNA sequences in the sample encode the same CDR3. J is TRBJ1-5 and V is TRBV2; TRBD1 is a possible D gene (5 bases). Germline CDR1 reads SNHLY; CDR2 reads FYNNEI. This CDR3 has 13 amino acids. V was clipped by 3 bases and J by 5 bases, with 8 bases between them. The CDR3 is CASSDRGDQPQHF. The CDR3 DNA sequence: TGTGCCAGCAGTGACCGGGGGGATCAGCCCCAGCATTTT.

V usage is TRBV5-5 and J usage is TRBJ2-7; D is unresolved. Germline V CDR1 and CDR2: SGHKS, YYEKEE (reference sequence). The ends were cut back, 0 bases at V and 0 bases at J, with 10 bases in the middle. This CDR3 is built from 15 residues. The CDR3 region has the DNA TGTGCCAGCAGCTTGGAGGGCAGCGACTCCTACGAGCAGTACTTC. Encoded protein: CASSLEGSDSYEQYF.

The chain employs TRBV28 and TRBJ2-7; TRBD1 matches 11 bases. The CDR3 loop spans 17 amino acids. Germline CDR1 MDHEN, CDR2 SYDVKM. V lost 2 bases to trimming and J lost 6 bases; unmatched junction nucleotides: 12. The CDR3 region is CASSLPPWTGGGSEQYF. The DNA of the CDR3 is TGTGCCAGCAGTTTACCCCCGTGGACAGGGGGCGGGTCCGAGCAGTACTTC.

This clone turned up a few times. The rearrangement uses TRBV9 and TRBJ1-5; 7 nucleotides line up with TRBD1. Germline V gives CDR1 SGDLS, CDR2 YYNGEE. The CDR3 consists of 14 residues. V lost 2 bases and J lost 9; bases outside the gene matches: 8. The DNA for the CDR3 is TGTGCCAGCAGCGTTGGGCAGGGGGATTGGCCCCAGCATTTT. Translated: CASSVGQGDWPQHF.

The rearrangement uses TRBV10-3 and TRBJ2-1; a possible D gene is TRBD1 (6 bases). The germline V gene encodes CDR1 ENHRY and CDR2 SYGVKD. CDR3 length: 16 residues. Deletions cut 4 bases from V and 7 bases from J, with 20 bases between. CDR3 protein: CAISGHLGGKSNEQFF. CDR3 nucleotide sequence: TGTGCCATCAGTGGACACCTAGGGGGAAAGTCGAATGAGCAGTTCTTC.

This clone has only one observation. The CDR3 bases are TGTGCCAGCAGCTTGGCCGTTTCAGAAAATCAGCCCCAGCATTTT. Encoded protein: CASSLAVSENQPQHF. The chain recombines TRBV5-8 with TRBJ1-5; D uncertain. CDR1 is SGHTS and CDR2 is YDEGEE in the germline V gene. This CDR3 is 15 amino acids long. Trimming took 0 bases from V and 4 from J, leaving 11 bases between them.

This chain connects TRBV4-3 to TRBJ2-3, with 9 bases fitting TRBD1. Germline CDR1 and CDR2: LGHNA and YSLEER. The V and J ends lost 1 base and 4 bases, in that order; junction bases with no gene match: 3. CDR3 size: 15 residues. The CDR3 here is CASSQVGQGADTQYF. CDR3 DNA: TGCGCCAGCAGCCAAGTGGGACAGGGTGCAGATACGCAGTATTTT.

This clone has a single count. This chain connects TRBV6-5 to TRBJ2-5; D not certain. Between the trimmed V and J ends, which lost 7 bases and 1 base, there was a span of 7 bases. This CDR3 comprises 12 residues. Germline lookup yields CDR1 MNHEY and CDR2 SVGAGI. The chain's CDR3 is CASTHTQETQYF. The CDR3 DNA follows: TGTGCCAGCACTCACACCCAAGAGACCCAGTACTTC.

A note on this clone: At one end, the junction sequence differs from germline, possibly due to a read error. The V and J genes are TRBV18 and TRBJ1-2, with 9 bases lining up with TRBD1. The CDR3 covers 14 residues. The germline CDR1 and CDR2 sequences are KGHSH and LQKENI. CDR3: CASSRTGVSDGYAF. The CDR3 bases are TGTGCCAGCTCACGGACAGGGGTGTCAGATGGCTACGCCTTC.

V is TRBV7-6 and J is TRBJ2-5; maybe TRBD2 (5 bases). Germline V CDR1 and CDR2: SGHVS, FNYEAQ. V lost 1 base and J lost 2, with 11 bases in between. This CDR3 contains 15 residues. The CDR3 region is CASSLGAGQQETQYF. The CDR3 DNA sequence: TGTGCCAGCAGCTTAGGGGCGGGTCAACAAGAGACCCAGTACTTC. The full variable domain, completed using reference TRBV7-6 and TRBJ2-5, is GAGVSQSPRYKVTKRGQDVALRCDPISGHVSLYWYRQALGQGPEFLTYFNYEAQQDKSGLPNDRFSAERPEGSISTLTIQRTEQRDSAMYRCASSLGAGQQETQYFGPGTRLLVL.

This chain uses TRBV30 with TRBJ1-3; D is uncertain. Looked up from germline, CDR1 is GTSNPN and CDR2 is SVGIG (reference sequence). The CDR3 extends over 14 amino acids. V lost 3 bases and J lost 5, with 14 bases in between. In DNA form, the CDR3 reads TGTGCCTGGAGCCCACAGACCAGGCGAAACACCATATATTTT. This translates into CAWSPQTRRNTIYF. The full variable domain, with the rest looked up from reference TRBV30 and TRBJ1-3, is SQTIHQWPATLVQPVGSPLSLECTVEGTSNPNLYWYRQAAGRGLQLLFYSVGIGQISSEVPQNLSASRPQDRQFILSSKKLLLSDSGFYLCAWSPQTRRNTIYFGEGSWLTVV.

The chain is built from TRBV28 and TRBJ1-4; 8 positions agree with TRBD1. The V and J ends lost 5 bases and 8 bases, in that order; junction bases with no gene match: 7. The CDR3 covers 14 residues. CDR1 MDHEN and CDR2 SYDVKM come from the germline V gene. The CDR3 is CASSGQGIAEKLFF. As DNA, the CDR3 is TGTGCCAGCAGTGGACAGGGAATAGCGGAAAAACTGTTTTTT.

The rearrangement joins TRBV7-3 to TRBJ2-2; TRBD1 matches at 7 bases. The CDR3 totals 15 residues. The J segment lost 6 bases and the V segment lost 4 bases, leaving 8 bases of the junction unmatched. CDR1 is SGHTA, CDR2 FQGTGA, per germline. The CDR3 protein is CASSWDSRVSGELFF. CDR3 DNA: TGTGCCAGCAGCTGGGACAGTAGGGTGTCCGGGGAGCTGTTTTTT.

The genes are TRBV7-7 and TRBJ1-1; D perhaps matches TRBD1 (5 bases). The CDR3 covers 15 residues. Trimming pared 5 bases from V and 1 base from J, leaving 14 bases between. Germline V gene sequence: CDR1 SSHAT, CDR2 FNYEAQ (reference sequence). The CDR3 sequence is CASSPLRGANTEAFF. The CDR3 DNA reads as TGTGCCAGCAGCCCCCTGCGAGGGGCGAACACTGAAGCTTTCTTT.

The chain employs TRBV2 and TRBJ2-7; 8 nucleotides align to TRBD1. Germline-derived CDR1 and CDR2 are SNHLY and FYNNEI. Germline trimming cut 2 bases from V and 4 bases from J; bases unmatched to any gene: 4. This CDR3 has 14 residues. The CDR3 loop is CASSERQGRYEQYF. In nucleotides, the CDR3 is TGTGCCAGCAGTGAAAGACAGGGGAGATACGAGCAGTACTTC.

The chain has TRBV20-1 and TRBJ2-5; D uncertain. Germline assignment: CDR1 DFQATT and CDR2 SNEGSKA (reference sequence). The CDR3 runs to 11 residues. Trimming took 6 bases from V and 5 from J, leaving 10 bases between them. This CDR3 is CSAVLGETQYF. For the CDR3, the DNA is TGCAGTGCCGTCCTTGGCGAGACCCAGTACTTC.